Shown below are 26 T cell receptor beta chains from a single sample sequenced in a study of CD8 T cells in Susac syndrome. Reverse transcription used about 0.5 to 1 ug RNA and random hexamers. Each CDR3 protein is one row after TCRdb ran MiXCR on the immunoSEQ multiplex PCR reads. Among 140,000 to 150,000 distinct CDR3 sequences listed, around 95% were seen once. Sample: CD4+ T cells from PBMCs. These receptors came from a human donor with Susac syndrome.

This clonotype came up a few times. This chain uses TRBV25-1 with TRBJ2-1, with D perhaps TRBD2 (5 bases). The ends were cut back, 4 bases at V and 7 bases at J, with 8 bases in the middle. Germline assignment: CDR1 MGHDK and CDR2 SYGVNS. CDR3 length: 12 amino acids. CDR3 region: CASSVDYNEQFF. DNA of the CDR3: TGTGCCAGCAGTGTTGACTATAATGAGCAGTTCTTC.

This clonotype was counted once. This rearrangement joins TRBV13 to TRBJ2-2; TRBD2 matches at 9 bases. Germline V gives CDR1 PRHDT, CDR2 FYEKMQ (reference sequence). This CDR3 spans 16 amino acids. V shed 5 bases, J shed 1 base, and the junction held 5 bases outside the gene matches. The CDR3 DNA reads TGTGCCAGCAGCCTAGCGGGAAGTTGGAACACCGGGGAGCTGTTTTTT. Translation: CASSLAGSWNTGELFF.

The chain carries TRBV12-3 or TRBV12-4 and TRBJ2-5; 7 nucleotides align to TRBD2. There are 15 residues in the CDR3. The junction had 11 bases not matched to a gene; V was cut back by 5 bases and J by 5 bases. CDR3 region: CASSPSSGGSETQYF. The CDR3 coding sequence is TGTGCCAGCAGTCCTTCTTCGGGGGGATCGGAGACCCAGTACTTC.

The rearrangement uses TRBV29-1 and TRBJ2-5, with D tentatively TRBD2 (7 bases). Trimming pared 6 bases from V and 3 bases from J, leaving 17 bases between. CDR3 length: 14 residues. Germline V gives CDR1 SQVTM, CDR2 ANQGSEA. The CDR3 region has the DNA TGCAGCGTCGGCCGGGGGGACACCAAAGAGACCCAGTACTTC. Encoded protein: CSVGRGDTKETQYF.

The chain employs TRBV7-9 and TRBJ2-3; 7 bases match TRBD2. The CDR3 totals 13 residues. Germline V gene data show CDR1 as SEHNR and CDR2 as FQNEAQ (reference sequence). The ends lost 10 bases at V and 6 bases at J; junction bases unmatched: 10. CDR3: CATRSSGEDTQYF. Here the CDR3 DNA reads TGTGCCACCAGATCCAGCGGGGAGGATACGCAGTATTTT.

This chain uses TRBV12-3 or TRBV12-4 with TRBJ1-3, with TRBD1 matching over 12 bases. With V trimmed by 6 bases and J by 1 base, 10 bases remained unmatched. The CDR3 runs to 18 residues. Here the CDR3 DNA reads TGTGCCAGCAGCCGCCGGGACAGGGGGCTGTTATCTGGAAACACCATATATTTT. This codes for CASSRRDRGLLSGNTIYF.

This chain uses TRBV18 with TRBJ1-2; D unclear. V lost 6 bases to trimming and J lost 7 bases, with 18 bases between them. The CDR3 is made up of 14 amino acids. Germline loops: CDR1 KGHSH, CDR2 LQKENI. CDR3 sequence: CASSLLDGGGGYTF. CDR3 in DNA: TGTGCCAGCTCGCTCCTGGACGGCGGCGGTGGCTACACCTTC. Combining the CDR3 with reference TRBV18 and TRBJ1-2 gives the whole variable domain NAGVMQNPRHLVRRRGQEARLRCSPMKGHSHVYWYRQLPEEGLKFMVYLQKENIIDESGMPKERFSAEFPKEGPSILRIQQVVRGDSAAYFCASSLLDGGGGYTFGSGTRLTVV.

This clonotype occurred once. This chain links TRBV7-2 with TRBJ2-7; TRBD1 matches 10 bases. The CDR3 contains 17 residues. J gave up 1 base and V 2 bases, and 8 bases lay outside the gene matches. Germline CDR1 reads SGHTA; CDR2 reads FQGNSA. CDR3 DNA: TGTGCCAGCAGCTTAAACCCCGCGGGACAGGGGTCCTACGAGCAGTACTTC. Translated: CASSLNPAGQGSYEQYF.

Here the CDR3 reads CASRLGPSNTGELFF. CDR3 coding DNA: TGTGCCAGCAGACTAGGACCCTCGAACACCGGGGAGCTGTTTTTT. The rearrangement joins TRBV27 to TRBJ2-2, with D possibly matching TRBD2 (5 bases). This CDR3 region has 15 residues. V lost 6 bases and J lost 0, with 11 bases in between. Germline lookup yields CDR1 MNHEY and CDR2 SMNVEV (reference sequence).

V usage is TRBV20-1 and J usage is TRBJ1-2, with D possibly TRBD1 on 5 matching bases. The CDR3 length is 12 residues. The germline CDR1 and CDR2 sequences are DFQATT and SNEGSKA (reference sequence). Deletions cut 5 bases from V and 6 bases from J, with 13 bases between. The CDR3 here is CSAHSLGHGYTF. The CDR3, as DNA: TGCAGTGCTCACTCGCTGGGGCATGGCTACACCTTC.

The rearrangement joins TRBV23-1 to TRBJ2-4; the D gene is possibly TRBD2 (5 bases). TRBV23-1 belongs to the ORF category, with a function that is uncertain. Trimming left V 9 bases short and J 0 bases short, with 21 bases between. The CDR3 is 17 amino acids. For the CDR3, the DNA is TGCGCCAGGATGCCCGCGACTGTAGGACTAGCCAAAAACATTCAGTACTTC. It specifies CARMPATVGLAKNIQYF.

This clonotype was recorded only once. V gene TRBV18 combines with J gene TRBJ2-7, with no clear D. Per germline, CDR1 KGHSH and CDR2 LQKENI. The CDR3 consists of 16 residues. Trimming stripped 1 base from V and 3 bases from J, with 16 bases between. CDR3 DNA: TGTGCCAGCTCACCACGGGGTGGCTACCCGTACTACGAGCAGTACTTC. Protein sequence: CASSPRGGYPYYEQYF.

This chain connects TRBV3-1 to TRBJ2-1; 11 bases agree with TRBD2. Germline V gene sequence: CDR1 LGHDT, CDR2 YNNKEL (reference sequence). The CDR3 contains 14 residues. Trimming removed 5 bases from V and 6 bases from J; junction bases left unmatched: 3. The CDR3 loop reads CASSSGTSGNEQFF. The CDR3 region has the DNA TGTGCCAGCAGCTCAGGGACTAGCGGCAATGAGCAGTTCTTC.

The chain uses TRBV28 and TRBJ2-6; no clear D gene. CDR3 length equals 15 residues. From germline, CDR1 is MDHEN and CDR2 SYDVKM. V lost 3 bases to trimming and J lost 0 bases, with 6 bases between them. This CDR3 is CASSLEVSGANVLTF. The CDR3 nucleotides are TGTGCCAGCAGTTTGGAAGTCTCTGGGGCCAACGTCCTGACTTTC.

The V gene is TRBV7-2, the J gene TRBJ2-7; 10 nucleotides align to TRBD2. CDR3 length equals 14 residues. With 2 bases clipped from V and 2 bases from J, the junction kept 0 bases outside the gene matches. Germline V lookup: CDR1 SGHTA, CDR2 FQGNSA. CDR3 DNA sequence: TGTGCCAGCAGCTTACTAGCGGGGGCCTACGAGCAGTACTTC. Residues: CASSLLAGAYEQYF.

V and J are TRBV20-1 and TRBJ2-2; 11 positions agree with TRBD2. Germline V gene sequence: CDR1 DFQATT, CDR2 SNEGSKA (reference sequence). The CDR3 spans 15 residues. V gave up 0 bases and J gave up 3 bases; unmatched junction bases: 0. CDR3 DNA: TGCAGTGCTAGAGATAGCGGGAGGGACACCGGGGAGCTGTTTTTT. Translated, it gives CSARDSGRDTGELFF.

The chain joins TRBV20-1 to TRBJ2-7, with 8 bases that match TRBD2. Unmatched junction bases numbered 9, after V lost 6 bases and J lost 2 bases. The CDR3 is made up of 14 amino acids. CDR1 and CDR2 from the germline V gene are DFQATT and SNEGSKA (reference sequence). CDR3 nucleotide sequence: TGCAGTGCCGGGGGCAGCGGGGGCACCTACGAGCAGTACTTC. Protein sequence: CSAGGSGGTYEQYF.

The CDR3: CASSLYGDTGELFF. The CDR3 nucleotides are TGTGCCAGCAGTTTGTACGGGGACACCGGGGAGCTGTTTTTT. V is TRBV12-3 or TRBV12-4 and J is TRBJ2-2, with D perhaps matching TRBD2 (5 bases). V was clipped by 3 bases and J by 3 bases, with 8 bases between them. The CDR3 covers 14 residues.

In its sample, this clonotype was seen once. The chain is built from TRBV7-2 and TRBJ2-5; D is unresolved. The germline CDR1 and CDR2 sequences are SGHTA and FQGNSA. Trimming took 5 bases from V and 5 from J, leaving 12 bases between them. CDR3 length: 13 amino acids. The CDR3 loop is CASSPDGRETQYF. CDR3 in DNA: TGTGCCAGCAGCCCCGACGGGCGCGAGACCCAGTACTTC.

In its sample, this clonotype was seen once. The chain has TRBV7-2 and TRBJ2-2; 11 bases line up with TRBD2. CDR1 and CDR2 from the germline V gene are SGHTA and FQGNSA. V shed 5 bases, J shed 6 bases, and the junction held 8 bases outside the gene matches. CDR3 length: 16 residues. CDR3 DNA: TGTGCCAGCAGCGTATTAGCGGGAGGGTCTTCCGGGGAGCTGTTTTTT. The encoded protein is CASSVLAGGSSGELFF.

The chain is built from TRBV4-2 and TRBJ2-6; 11 bases map to TRBD1. The CDR3 has 19 residues. V gave up 4 bases and J gave up 1 base; unmatched junction bases: 9. The germline gives CDR1 LGHNA, CDR2 YNFKEQ. CDR3 amino acids: CASSPRTGGEGSGANVLTF. In DNA form, the CDR3 reads TGTGCCAGCAGCCCCCGGACAGGGGGCGAAGGGTCTGGGGCCAACGTCCTGACTTTC.

V is TRBV29-1 and J is TRBJ2-3; 7 nucleotides line up with TRBD2. The CDR3 covers 16 residues. The junction had 14 bases not matched to a gene; V was cut back by 5 bases and J by 3 bases. Germline V gene data show CDR1 as SQVTM and CDR2 as ANQGSEA. The CDR3: CSVRSPQAGATDTQYF. For the CDR3, the DNA is TGCAGCGTTAGATCTCCCCAGGCGGGAGCTACAGATACGCAGTATTTT.

This clonotype was seen once. The J gene is TRBJ1-4, the V gene TRBV9, with a tentative D call TRBD1 (5 bases). This CDR3 is built from 15 residues. Deletions cut 3 bases from V and 8 bases from J, with 17 bases between. Germline V gene data show CDR1 as SGDLS and CDR2 as YYNGEE. CDR3 DNA: TGTGCCAGCAGCGCAGGGACGAGCAGCAGGGAAAAACTGTTTTTT. This codes for CASSAGTSSREKLFF.

This clonotype was detected once. The chain combines TRBV5-4 with TRBJ2-2; TRBD2 agrees at 9 bases. From germline, CDR1 is SGHNT and CDR2 YYREEE (reference sequence). The CDR3 sequence is 16 residues long. After removal of 4 bases from V and 1 base from J, the junction contained 5 bases not matched to a gene. As DNA, the CDR3 is TGTGCCAGCAGCCCGAAAGCGGGAGGGAACACCGGGGAGCTGTTTTTT. As protein: CASSPKAGGNTGELFF.

The chain carries TRBV3-1 and TRBJ1-1; no clear D. CDR1 is LGHDT and CDR2 is YNNKEL in the germline V gene (reference sequence). CDR3 size: 12 residues. Trimming pared 0 bases from V and 10 bases from J, leaving 9 bases between. CDR3 protein: CASSQESRTAFF. Written as DNA, the CDR3 is TGTGCCAGCAGCCAAGAATCCCGGACAGCTTTCTTT.

This chain uses TRBV7-2 with TRBJ2-7, with TRBD1 matching over 8 bases. Germline trimming cut 3 bases from V and 5 bases from J; bases unmatched to any gene: 6. The CDR3 length is 14 residues. Per germline, CDR1 SGHTA and CDR2 FQGNSA. CDR3 in DNA: TGTGCCAGCAGCTTCCCCGACAGGGGAAACGAGCAGTACTTC. Translated: CASSFPDRGNEQYF.